Following are 4 T cell receptor beta chains from one sample sequenced in a study of cytomegalovirus exposure and HLA in healthy donors. Amplification used 60 Vbeta primers and 13 Jbeta primers. Repertoires were generated with immunoSEQ multiplex PCR, while TCRdb's copy carries only in-frame clones and drops some. Of tens of thousands of clones in the sample, roughly four fifths are singletons; the top ten hold 9.5% to 13%. Source material: PBMCs. The origin of the receptors is a male donor in good health and CMV-seropositive.

The gene calls are TRBV7-8 and TRBJ1-1; D call uncertain. Per germline, CDR1 SGHVS and CDR2 FQNEAQ. CDR3 length equals 14 residues. Deletions cut 0 bases from V and 4 bases from J, with 9 bases between. The CDR3 sequence is CASSLARQSTEAFF. The CDR3 nucleotides read TGTGCCAGCAGCTTAGCGCGGCAAAGCACTGAAGCTTTCTTT.

The chain couples TRBV14 to TRBJ2-5; no firm D call. Trimming took 2 bases from V and 2 from J, leaving 9 bases between them. Germline lookup yields CDR1 SGHDN and CDR2 FVKESK. The CDR3 length is 14 residues. The CDR3 nucleotides are TGTGCCAGCAGCCAATCCTGGCTTCAAGAGACCCAGTACTTC. This gives the protein CASSQSWLQETQYF.

This clone occurred a few times. The chain links TRBV7-9 to TRBJ2-5; weak D call: TRBD1 (6 bases). The CDR3 sequence is 14 residues long. Germline-derived CDR1 and CDR2 are SEHNR and FQNEAQ (reference sequence). V lost 5 bases, J lost 3 bases, and 13 bases lay in between. The chain's CDR3 is CASSEQGSEETQYF. For the CDR3, the DNA is TGTGCCAGCAGCGAACAGGGAAGTGAAGAGACCCAGTACTTC.

This sequence joins TRBV10-2 and TRBJ1-4, with D uncertain. Germline V gene sequence: CDR1 WSHSY, CDR2 SAAADI. The CDR3 extends over 14 amino acids. Between the trimmed V and J ends, which lost 7 bases and 6 bases, there was a span of 15 bases. The CDR3 region has the DNA TGCGCCAGCAAGAAGGAGAGCACACATGAAAAACTGTTTTTT. It codes for CASKKESTHEKLFF.